This TCR beta chain was captured in a study of OX40 agonist ivuxolimab in advanced cancers. Across the study: Of mixed ages from 23 to 79 and averaging 60 years, the group was around 78% male. Prior anti-PD-1, anti-PD-L1 or anti-CTLA-4 therapy did not bar entry, and approximately 40% had some. Study-wide findings and caveats: The study found that CD8+ T cells averaged more expanded clones than CD4+.

Measured with immunoSEQ multiplex PCR; TCRdb has only the in-frame clones, and not every one. The table lists about 72,000 clones, roughly 86% of them singletons. As regards this clone: Its specificity is unknown.

In germline, CDR1 is MNHEY, CDR2 SVGAGI. V gave up 0 bases and J gave up 1 base, with 10 bases separating them. The CDR3 runs to 15 residues. Material: CD4+ or CD8+ T cells sorted from blood, obtained in a trial of the OX40 agonist ivuxolimab. The genes are TRBV6-5 and TRBJ2-7, with unresolved D. The clonotype comes from an adult with an advanced solid tumor such as melanoma, head and neck, liver or kidney cancer. The CDR3 coding sequence is TGTGCCAGCAGTTACTCATTTGGTTATTCCTACGAGCAGTACTTC. Translated, it gives CASSYSFGYSYEQYF.